This T cell receptor beta chain was sequenced for a study of blood T cells in healthy people across ages. The CDR3 is 15 amino acids. The ends lost 3 bases at V and 2 bases at J; junction bases unmatched: 7. Germline assignment: CDR1 SEHNR and CDR2 FQNEAQ (reference sequence). Using a J-beta primer mix together with a sample-barcoded 5' primer, a second PCR was run for roughly 7 to 11 cycles. MiXCR, applied by TCRdb to the 5' RACE reads, yields one record per CDR3 protein. Of 870,000 or so distinct CDR3 sequences listed, 29% are singletons. The V gene is TRBV7-9, the J gene TRBJ2-7, with 7 bases that match TRBD1. This sequence was found in a woman over 75 in good health. Sequenced sample: blood. This CDR3 reads CASSFTGTVTYEQYF. CDR3 DNA: TGTGCCAGCAGCTTCACCGGGACAGTCACCTACGAGCAGTACTTC. Full variable domain (missing parts from reference TRBV7-9 and TRBJ2-7): DTGVSQNPRHKITKRGQNVTFRCDPISEHNRLYWYRQTLGQGPEFLTYFQNEAQLEKSRLLSDRFSAERPKGSFSTLEIQRTEQGDSAMYLCASSFTGTVTYEQYFGPGTRLTVT.